There are a few counts of the clone carrying this T cell receptor (beta chain). Its antigen is as yet unknown. V shed 0 bases and J shed 4 bases, with 14 bases lying between them. The CDR3 totals 16 residues. CDR1 and CDR2 from the germline V gene are LGHNA and YSLEER. The sample comes from a study of response to subunit inactivated influenza vaccine. Study-wide results and limits: The authors put forward the suggestion that each seasonal influenza vaccination may bring in only a limited number of new T cells.

TCRdb reprocessed the RT-PCR reads with MiXCR, giving one entry per CDR3 protein. In the table there are about 620,000 distinct CDR3 sequences, approximately 10% of which are singletons. This chain connects TRBV4-3 to TRBJ2-3; D unresolved. The receptor comes from a man aged 50 or older who received an inactivated influenza vaccine. The sample consisted of PBMCs from blood, taken on the day of vaccination. CDR3 sequence: CASSQDRWGMADTQYF. The CDR3 DNA reads as TGCGCCAGCAGCCAAGATCGCTGGGGAATGGCAGATACGCAGTATTTT.